This entry lists 32 T cell receptor beta chains sequenced from one sample in a study of T cells in Graves' hyperthyroidism and ophthalmopathy (dated by TCRdb to between 2018 and 2020). Receptor amplification or capture employed multiplex PCR. These reads were obtained on an Illumina HiSeq 2000. Amplification of TCR beta CDR3 regions was carried out from RNA transcripts. The first round of RT-PCR for the TCR CDR3 was performed with the HTBI primer set and the Qiagen OneStep RT-PCR kit. TCRdb passed the public sequencing reads through fastp at Q25 and MiXCR, retaining productive beta sequences. Each entry merges the rows of one CDR3 protein and shows their most common DNA and genes. The sample table contains about 620,000 distinct CDR3 sequences; only one count was recorded for around 15% of them. Approximately 3.8% of the sample goes to the ten largest clones. Sequenced sample: blood. The receptors originated from a woman aged 25-40 years with Graves' hyperthyroidism.

This clonotype was detected only a few times. The chain joins TRBV29-1 to TRBJ2-7; 8 bases map to TRBD2. V lost 7 bases, J lost 0 bases, and 5 bases stayed unmatched. Germline values: CDR1 SQVTM, CDR2 ANQGSEA. The CDR3 extends over 13 amino acids. This CDR3 reads CSAVAGNSYEQYF. CDR3 DNA sequence: TGCAGCGCCGTAGCGGGAAACTCCTACGAGCAGTACTTC.

This clonotype showed up just a few times. The J gene is TRBJ2-7, the V gene TRBV20-1, with 13 bases identical to TRBD2. The V segment lost 2 bases and the J segment 2 bases; nucleotides outside the gene matches: 9. Per germline, CDR1 DFQATT and CDR2 SNEGSKA (reference sequence). CDR3 length: 17 amino acids. Here the CDR3 reads CSARMVTSGRSTYEQYF. CDR3 in DNA: TGCAGTGCTAGAATGGTGACTAGCGGGAGGAGCACCTACGAGCAGTACTTC.

This clonotype was counted ten times or more. The V gene is TRBV6-6, the J gene TRBJ2-7, with D possibly matching TRBD2 (6 bases). Germline values: CDR1 MNHNY, CDR2 SVGAGI (reference sequence). The V and J ends lost 0 bases and 3 bases respectively, with 9 bases between them. This CDR3 has 14 amino acids. This CDR3 is CASSYSDYNYEQYF. For the CDR3, the DNA is TGTGCCAGCAGTTACTCGGACTATAACTACGAGCAGTACTTC.

The sample holds many counts of this clonotype. CDR3 region: CASSLMGLATDEQFF. In nucleotides, the CDR3 is TGCGCCAGCAGCTTGATGGGACTAGCGACCGATGAGCAGTTCTTC. The rearrangement joins TRBV5-1 to TRBJ2-1, with 10 bases aligning to TRBD2. This CDR3 comprises 15 residues. Germline V gene lookup returns CDR1 SGHRS and CDR2 YFSETQ. The V and J ends lost 1 base and 8 bases, in that order; junction bases with no gene match: 6.

This clonotype was found a few times. The V gene is TRBV5-1, the J gene TRBJ2-3; D ambiguous. CDR3 size: 14 residues. Deletions cut 0 bases from V and 2 bases from J, with 7 bases between. Per the germline V gene, CDR1 is SGHRS and CDR2 is YFSETQ. CDR3 amino acids: CASSLGHHTDTQYF. The CDR3 bases are TGCGCCAGCAGCTTGGGACACCACACAGATACGCAGTATTTT.

This clonotype was observed a single time. The genes are TRBV2 and TRBJ2-5; TRBD2 matches at 13 bases. Germline lookup yields CDR1 SNHLY and CDR2 FYNNEI. CDR3 length: 17 residues. Losses at the gene ends were 0 bases for V and 3 bases for J; bases not matched to a gene: 4. The CDR3 sequence is CASSEAGLAGDKETQYF. In DNA, the CDR3 is TGTGCCAGCAGTGAAGCCGGACTAGCGGGAGATAAAGAGACCCAGTACTTC.

This clonotype was counted ten times or more. V usage is TRBV6-1 and J usage is TRBJ2-7; D is unresolved. Trimming removed 6 bases at V and 0 bases at J, with 12 bases between. The CDR3 loop spans 14 amino acids. Germline V lookup: CDR1 MNHNS, CDR2 SASEGT. CDR3 sequence: CASSELYSSYEQYF. CDR3 nucleotide sequence: TGTGCCAGCAGCGAGCTATATAGCTCCTACGAGCAGTACTTC.

The chain carries TRBV19 and TRBJ2-1; D tentatively reads TRBD1 or TRBD2 (6 bases each). The CDR3 covers 12 residues. Trimming shortened V by 1 base and J by 12 bases, and 10 bases separated the two germline ends. Germline V gene lookup returns CDR1 LNHDA and CDR2 SQIVND (reference sequence). CDR3 in DNA: TGTGCCAGTAGTATAGGGGGGGCCGGGCAGTTCTTC. It codes for CASSIGGAGQFF.

This clonotype has at least ten counts. The V call is TRBV7-9, the J call TRBJ2-3, with 7 bases identical to TRBD2. Germline CDR1 is SEHNR and CDR2 is FQNEAQ (reference sequence). J was trimmed by 2 bases and V by 0 bases; bases with no gene match: 5. The CDR3 extends over 16 amino acids. The CDR3 DNA reads as TGTGCCAGCAGCTTAGCGGCGGGAGAATACACAGATACGCAGTATTTT. This translates into CASSLAAGEYTDTQYF.

Regarding this clonotype: A much larger clone is a single base away; this may be a read error. CDR3 protein: CAISERGETQYF. The CDR3, as DNA: TGTGCCATCAGTGAACGGGGAGAGACCCAGTACTTC. This rearrangement joins TRBV10-3 to TRBJ2-5; D perhaps matches TRBD2 (5 bases). The CDR3 has 12 amino acids. Germline V gene data show CDR1 as ENHRY and CDR2 as SYGVKD. V shed 3 bases and J shed 4 bases, with 6 bases lying between them.

In its sample, this clonotype was seen many times. V is TRBV20-1 and J is TRBJ2-1; maybe TRBD2 (6 bases). Trimming took off 1 base at V and 8 bases at J, with 15 bases between the two ends. CDR1 and CDR2 (germline): DFQATT, SNEGSKA (reference sequence). The CDR3 covers 14 residues. DNA of the CDR3: TGCAGTGCTAGAGGGACGGGAGCAGTTCATGAGCAGTTCTTC. It is translated as CSARGTGAVHEQFF.

The V gene is TRBV20-1, the J gene TRBJ2-5, with D unclear. This CDR3 has 11 amino acids. V was shortened by 6 bases and J by 4 bases, with 9 bases between the two germline ends. Germline CDR1 and CDR2: DFQATT and SNEGSKA (reference sequence). The CDR3 here is CSASEPETQYF. The CDR3 nucleotides are TGCAGTGCCAGTGAGCCAGAGACCCAGTACTTC.

The sample holds a few counts of this clonotype. V and J are TRBV20-1 and TRBJ2-1; 10 bases match TRBD2. The J segment lost 9 bases and the V segment lost 6 bases, leaving 14 bases of the junction unmatched. Germline assignment: CDR1 DFQATT and CDR2 SNEGSKA (reference sequence). The CDR3 is 15 residues long. This CDR3 is CSASPTSGISGEQFF. The CDR3 bases are TGCAGTGCAAGCCCTACTAGCGGGATAAGTGGTGAGCAGTTCTTC.

The chain has TRBV5-6 and TRBJ2-7, with D tentatively TRBD1 or TRBD2 (6 bases each). CDR1 is SGHDT and CDR2 is YYEEEE in the germline V gene. The V and J ends lost 2 bases and 7 bases respectively, with 13 bases between them. The CDR3 extends over 13 amino acids. Written as DNA, the CDR3 is TGTGCCAGCAGCTTTACGGGGGCGAGGGAGCAGTACTTC. Residues: CASSFTGAREQYF.

This clonotype has only one observation. The gene calls are TRBV10-3 and TRBJ2-7; 11 nucleotides line up with TRBD2. Germline V CDR1 and CDR2: ENHRY, SYGVKD. The V and J ends lost 8 bases and 7 bases, in that order; junction bases with no gene match: 7. This CDR3 has 13 amino acids. The CDR3 loop reads CAIGTSGYNEQYF. Written as DNA, the CDR3 is TGTGCCATCGGGACTAGCGGATACAATGAGCAGTACTTC.

This clonotype was observed many times. The chain combines TRBV27 with TRBJ2-5; the D call may be TRBD1 or TRBD2 (5 bases each). Germline-derived CDR1 and CDR2 are MNHEY and SMNVEV (reference sequence). The CDR3 totals 15 residues. V was pared by 7 bases and J by 0 bases, with 15 bases between. CDR3 region: CASTSGPRYQETQYF. CDR3 in DNA: TGTGCCAGCACCTCGGGACCTCGGTACCAAGAGACCCAGTACTTC.

With regard to this clonotype: A much larger clone is a single base away; this may be a read error. This chain connects TRBV20-1 to TRBJ2-7; the D is unclear. CDR3 length equals 12 residues. Trimming took off 6 bases at V and 2 bases at J, with 11 bases between the two ends. The V gene's germline CDR1 is DFQATT and CDR2 SNEGSKA (reference sequence). The DNA for the CDR3 is TGCAGTGCGAAGCAGCCTGCCTACGAGCAGTACTTC. As protein: CSAKQPAYEQYF.

This clonotype occurred a few times. The genes are TRBV7-6 and TRBJ2-3, with D possibly matching TRBD2 (5 bases). CDR1 is SGHVS and CDR2 is FNYEAQ in the germline V gene. The V gene lost 4 bases and the J gene lost 4 bases, with 18 bases spanning the gap. The CDR3 covers 16 residues. CDR3 sequence (DNA): TGTGCCAGCAGCTACGAGGCAGGAGGATCTGCAGATACGCAGTATTTT. This gives the protein CASSYEAGGSADTQYF.

The chain joins TRBV12-3 or TRBV12-4 to TRBJ2-7; D not certain. V lost 5 bases to trimming and J lost 6 bases, with 8 bases between them. The CDR3 is 11 residues long. The CDR3 bases are TGTGCCAGCAGTATTCACAGCGAGCAGTACTTC. Translated: CASSIHSEQYF.

This clonotype has more than one count but fewer than ten. This chain uses TRBV28 with TRBJ2-6; D gene unclear. There are 15 residues in the CDR3. Germline loops: CDR1 MDHEN, CDR2 SYDVKM. The V gene lost 4 bases and the J gene lost 1 base, with 8 bases spanning the gap. This CDR3 is CASSSVRSGANVLTF. The CDR3 nucleotides read TGTGCCAGCAGTTCAGTCCGTTCTGGGGCCAACGTCCTGACTTTC.

A few counts support this clonotype. The genes are TRBV15 and TRBJ2-2, with TRBD1 identical over 7 bases. Germline loops: CDR1 LNHNV, CDR2 YYDKDF (reference sequence). V lost 6 bases and J lost 4; bases outside the gene matches: 2. The CDR3 extends over 13 amino acids. The chain's CDR3 is CATSDRATGELFF. Written as DNA, the CDR3 is TGTGCCACCAGTGACAGGGCCACCGGGGAGCTGTTTTTT. The full variable domain, with the rest looked up from reference TRBV15 and TRBJ2-2, is DAMVIQNPRYQVTQFGKPVTLSCSQTLNHNVMYWYQQKSSQAPKLLFHYYDKDFNNEADTPDNFQSRRPNTSFCFLDIRSPGLGDTAMYLCATSDRATGELFFGEGSRLTVL.

In DNA, the CDR3 is TGTGCCAGCAGGATCGGGAGAGGGACTGAAGCTTTCTTT. This gives the protein CASRIGRGTEAFF. V usage is TRBV25-1 and J usage is TRBJ1-1; no clear D gene. The CDR3 is 13 residues long. V was pared by 6 bases and J by 5 bases, with 13 bases between. CDR1 MGHDK and CDR2 SYGVNS come from the germline V gene.

This clonotype has a handful of counts. The chain joins TRBV12-3 or TRBV12-4 to TRBJ2-1; 11 bases align to TRBD2. The J segment lost 6 bases and the V segment lost 7 bases, leaving 5 bases of the junction unmatched. The CDR3 consists of 14 residues. As DNA, the CDR3 is TGTGCCAGCATTATACTAGCGGGAGCCAATGAGCAGTTCTTC. Translated, it gives CASIILAGANEQFF.

The sample holds many counts of this clonotype. The chain has TRBV3-1 and TRBJ1-1; D unclear. Germline CDR1 LGHDT, CDR2 YNNKEL (reference sequence). With 5 bases removed from V and 5 bases from J, the gap between germline ends came to 18 bases. This CDR3 has 15 amino acids. This chain's CDR3 is CASSRTPGARTEAFF. The DNA of the CDR3 is TGTGCCAGCAGCAGAACCCCGGGTGCGAGAACTGAAGCTTTCTTT.

The sample holds many counts of this clonotype. The chain links TRBV6-1 to TRBJ2-5, with TRBD2 matching 8 bases. This CDR3 is 16 amino acids long. Per germline, CDR1 MNHNS and CDR2 SASEGT. V lost 10 bases, J lost 5 bases, and 18 bases stayed unmatched. CDR3 in amino acids: CATESGSQLGGETQYF. The CDR3 bases are TGTGCCACCGAGAGCGGGAGCCAACTAGGGGGGGAGACCCAGTACTTC.

V usage is TRBV5-4 and J usage is TRBJ2-5; 14 bases line up with TRBD2. Unmatched junction bases numbered 7, after V lost 0 bases and J lost 6 bases. CDR1 and CDR2 (germline): SGHNT, YYREEE (reference sequence). The CDR3 is 17 residues long. CDR3: CASSLGGTSGSGKTQYF. DNA for the CDR3: TGTGCCAGCAGCTTGGGAGGGACTAGCGGGAGTGGCAAGACCCAGTACTTC.

This clonotype was counted ten times or more. The chain recombines TRBV6-2 or TRBV6-3 with TRBJ2-1; TRBD2 agrees at 13 bases. The germline V gene has CDR1 MNHEY and CDR2 SVGEGT. The V segment lost 0 bases and the J segment 9 bases; nucleotides outside the gene matches: 5. The CDR3 extends over 16 amino acids. The CDR3 DNA sequence: TGTGCCAGCAGTTACTCCGGGACTAGCGGGGAGGGTGAGCAGTTCTTC. Translated: CASSYSGTSGEGEQFF.

The sample holds many counts of this clonotype. The chain couples TRBV7-8 to TRBJ2-3; the D gene is possibly TRBD2 (5 bases). CDR1 SGHVS and CDR2 FQNEAQ come from the germline V gene. There are 15 residues in the CDR3. Trimming shortened V by 5 bases and J by 1 base, and 13 bases separated the two germline ends. The CDR3 region is CASSPRASRTDTQYF. The CDR3 coding sequence is TGTGCCAGCAGCCCCCGGGCTAGCCGCACAGATACGCAGTATTTT.

This clonotype has ten or more counts. V and J are TRBV7-2 and TRBJ2-1, with D possibly TRBD2 on 6 matching bases. The CDR3 contains 15 residues. With 3 bases removed from V and 6 bases from J, the gap between germline ends came to 15 bases. From germline, CDR1 is SGHTA and CDR2 FQGNSA. The CDR3 DNA reads TGTGCCAGCAGCTTCGGGGGAGCGAGGGGCAATGAGCAGTTCTTC. It translates to CASSFGGARGNEQFF.

This clonotype has at least ten counts. The chain uses TRBV28 and TRBJ1-4; 7 bases are shared with TRBD1. Germline CDR1 MDHEN, CDR2 SYDVKM. CDR3 length: 14 amino acids. Trimming removed 4 bases from V and 8 bases from J; junction bases left unmatched: 7. CDR3: CASSSTGLPEKLFF. CDR3 DNA sequence: TGTGCCAGCAGTTCGACAGGGCTCCCCGAAAAACTGTTTTTT.

This clonotype appeared many times. This chain uses TRBV7-8 with TRBJ2-5; 8 bases match TRBD2. Germline V gene data show CDR1 as SGHVS and CDR2 as FQNEAQ. V was pared by 5 bases and J by 5 bases, with 13 bases of the junction left unmatched. The CDR3 totals 16 residues. CDR3 nucleotide sequence: TGTGCCAGCAGCACAGGCCTCCGGGAGGGCAGGGAGACCCAGTACTTC. Its protein product is CASSTGLREGRETQYF.

This clonotype has a handful of counts. Given a much more abundant clone one base away, this may be a read error. The chain employs TRBV3-1 and TRBJ1-1; D not certain. Trimming took 2 bases from V and 4 from J, leaving 8 bases between them. The CDR3 totals 13 residues. The germline V gene has CDR1 LGHDT and CDR2 YNNKEL (reference sequence). CDR3 region: CASSQTLSTEAFF. CDR3 in DNA: TGTGCCAGCAGCCAAACGTTGAGCACTGAAGCTTTCTTT.